This record looks at one TCR beta chain sequence and its context. The target antigen is unknown. Per germline, CDR1 SGHRS and CDR2 YFSETQ. This CDR3 has 15 residues. V lost 0 bases and J lost 4, with 12 bases in between. This record belongs to a study of response to subunit inactivated influenza vaccine. General study findings and limits: Authors suggested each seasonal influenza vaccination recruits few new T cells.

TCRdb used MiXCR to reprocess the RT-PCR reads, holding one entry per CDR3 protein. The sample gives over 150,000 distinct CDR3 sequences, about a tenth of which show up once; approximately 11% is in the top ten. This sequence was found in a man aged 50 or older who received an inactivated influenza vaccine. V gene TRBV5-1 combines with J gene TRBJ2-3, with D possibly being TRBD1 (6 bases). The source was non-naive T cells sorted from PBMCs, collected on the day of vaccination. For the CDR3, the DNA is TGCGCCAGCAGCTTGGATGGACAGAATTCAGATACGCAGTATTTT. Residues: CASSLDGQNSDTQYF. The complete variable domain, with remaining parts taken from reference TRBV5-1 and TRBJ2-3, reads KAGVTQTPRYLIKTRGQQVTLSCSPISGHRSVSWYQQTPGQGLQFLFEYFSETQRNKGNFPGRFSGRQFSNSRSEMNVSTLELGDSALYLCASSLDGQNSDTQYFGPGTRLTVL.